This T cell receptor (beta chain) was retrieved from a study of blood T cell repertoires in COVID-19. Study as a whole: The United States, Italy and Spain provided the acute and convalescent COVID-19 samples. Sample material is recorded as cDNA or gDNA derived from T cells, B-cell-depleted T cells, or PBMCs.

Per the original data handling: Estimates of nucleated cell counts were drawn from the amplification of reference gene primers. The protocol was immunoSEQ multiplex PCR, while the TCRdb copy is restricted to in-frame clones and leaves out a portion. The V and J calls and the clone size are those of that table, but D and trimming were determined from the DNA. The data hold approximately 230,000 clones, with roughly 87% observed a single time. Germline V gene data show CDR1 as LGHNA and CDR2 as YSLEER. After removal of 3 bases from V and 4 bases from J, the junction contained 7 bases not matched to a gene. The CDR3 covers 16 residues.

This TCR came from a man aged 18 to 29 with active or convalescent COVID-19. The chain links TRBV4-3 to TRBJ2-1; 9 bases match TRBD1. The sequenced material came from peripheral blood. The CDR3 spells CASSQGQGRGYNEQFF. The CDR3, as DNA: TGCGCCAGCAGCCAGGGACAGGGTAGGGGTTACAATGAGCAGTTCTTC.